The 18 T cell receptor beta chains below come from one sample, sequenced in a study of T cell changes during pregnancy in multiple sclerosis. TCRdb keeps only in-frame clones here, not all; method: immunoSEQ multiplex PCR. The table records 70,000 to 85,000 clones, just over 90% of them present only once. Sequenced here: peripheral blood, sampled before pregnancy. Receptors originate from a female donor with multiple sclerosis, enrolled in a pregnancy study.

V and J are TRBV10-3 and TRBJ2-1; TRBD2 matches 11 bases. The ends lost 10 bases at V and 8 bases at J; junction bases unmatched: 4. Germline V CDR1 and CDR2: ENHRY, SYGVKD. This CDR3 comprises 12 residues. The CDR3 loop is CATIAGGDEQFF. The DNA for the CDR3 is TGTGCCACCATAGCGGGAGGGGATGAGCAGTTCTTC.

The J gene is TRBJ2-7, the V gene TRBV30, with D possibly matching TRBD1 (6 bases). CDR3 size: 13 residues. Trimming removed 6 bases at V and 2 bases at J, with 14 bases between. CDR1 and CDR2 from the germline V gene are GTSNPN and SVGIG (reference sequence). The CDR3 DNA follows: TGTGCCTGTCCGGGACAAGTGCCCTACGAGCAGTACTTC. Residues: CACPGQVPYEQYF.

Here the CDR3 reads CASRLAGEYEQYF. DNA of the CDR3: TGTGCCAGCAGACTAGCGGGAGAGTACGAGCAGTACTTC. The chain has TRBV6-5 and TRBJ2-7; 11 nucleotides agree with TRBD2. V trimming: 6 bases; J trimming: 4 bases; junction bases outside the gene matches: 2. The V gene's germline CDR1 is MNHEY and CDR2 SVGAGI. The CDR3 runs 13 residues.

With regard to this clone: An end of the junction does not agree with germline; a read error may underlie this. The chain employs TRBV14 and TRBJ2-7, with no clear D. Per the germline V gene, CDR1 is SGHDN and CDR2 is FVKESK. The CDR3 runs to 12 residues. The CDR3 loop reads CASGHSVNEQYF. In nucleotides, the CDR3 is TGTGCCAGCGGCCACAGCGTAAACGAGCAGTACTTC. Based on the CDR3 plus reference TRBV14 and TRBJ2-7, the full variable domain is EAGVTQFPSHSVIEKGQTVTLRCDPISGHDNLYWYRRVMGKEIKFLLHFVKESKQDESGMPNNRFLAERTGGTYSTLKVQPAELEDSGVYFCASGHSVNEQYFGPGTRLTVT.

V usage is TRBV9 and J usage is TRBJ2-1, with TRBD2 as a possible D gene (5 bases). The CDR3 has 16 amino acids. CDR1 is SGDLS, CDR2 YYNGEE, per germline. Between the trimmed V and J ends, which lost 7 bases and 4 bases, there was a span of 21 bases. In nucleotides, the CDR3 is TGTGCCAGCGGTAACCGGGAAGCGGAACATTACAATGAGCAGTTCTTC. This codes for CASGNREAEHYNEQFF.

This chain uses TRBV6-5 with TRBJ2-7; maybe TRBD2 (6 bases). In germline, CDR1 is MNHEY, CDR2 SVGAGI. The V end lost 6 bases, the J end lost 0 bases, and 15 bases lay between the germline ends. This CDR3 contains 15 residues. The CDR3 DNA is TGTGCCAGCAGCCAATCAGCGGGCAGCTCCTACGAGCAGTACTTC. Translated: CASSQSAGSSYEQYF.

This chain connects TRBV28 to TRBJ2-3, with 9 bases matching TRBD1. CDR1 is MDHEN, CDR2 SYDVKM, per germline. Losses at the gene ends were 3 bases for V and 6 bases for J; bases not matched to a gene: 7. This CDR3 comprises 15 residues. CDR3 in DNA: TGTGCCAGCAGTTTTCCGGGACAGGGTGCCGATACGCAGTATTTT. Its translation is CASSFPGQGADTQYF. The whole variable domain, remainder taken from reference TRBV28 and TRBJ2-3, is DVKVTQSSRYLVKRTGEKVFLECVQDMDHENMFWYRQDPGLGLRLIYFSYDVKMKEKGDIPEGYSVSREKKERFSLILESASTNQTSMYLCASSFPGQGADTQYFGPGTRLTVL.

The chain has TRBV27 and TRBJ1-1; D not resolved. Per germline, CDR1 MNHEY and CDR2 SMNVEV (reference sequence). V gave up 4 bases and J gave up 0 bases, with 6 bases separating them. CDR3 length: 13 residues. This CDR3 is CASSSLLNTEAFF. As DNA, the CDR3 is TGTGCCAGCAGTTCTCTCTTGAACACTGAAGCTTTCTTT.

V gene TRBV5-1 combines with J gene TRBJ2-4, with TRBD2 matching over 9 bases. Germline V gene sequence: CDR1 SGHRS, CDR2 YFSETQ. The CDR3 contains 16 residues. Trimming removed 0 bases from V and 0 bases from J; junction bases left unmatched: 1. CDR3 residues: CASSLGLAVAKNIQYF. The CDR3 region has the DNA TGCGCCAGCAGCTTGGGACTAGCGGTAGCCAAAAACATTCAGTACTTC.

This rearrangement joins TRBV5-6 to TRBJ2-7; TRBD2 is a possible D gene (5 bases). This CDR3 contains 15 residues. Per germline, CDR1 SGHDT and CDR2 YYEEEE. Trimming left V 4 bases short and J 5 bases short, with 19 bases between. The DNA for the CDR3 is TGTGCCAGCAGCCCTTCCCATGGCGGGTCCCACGAGCAGTACTTC. Its protein product is CASSPSHGGSHEQYF.

This clone came up once. The V and J genes are TRBV6-5 and TRBJ2-5; 11 bases fit TRBD2. Germline V gives CDR1 MNHEY, CDR2 SVGAGI. The CDR3 loop spans 15 amino acids. The V and J ends lost 6 bases and 5 bases, in that order; junction bases with no gene match: 8. The CDR3 reads CASSSLTSGKETQYF. DNA of the CDR3: TGTGCCAGCAGCTCGCTGACTAGCGGGAAGGAGACCCAGTACTTC.

This clone has just one count. The same CDR3 can be traced to other DNA sequences in this sample. This sequence joins TRBV5-6 and TRBJ1-2; the D gene is possibly TRBD1 (6 bases). The V and J ends lost 0 bases and 0 bases respectively, with 6 bases between them. The V gene's germline CDR1 is SGHDT and CDR2 YYEEEE. The CDR3 runs to 14 residues. CDR3 DNA sequence: TGTGCCAGCAGCTTGGACAGGGCTAACTATGGCTACACCTTC. Translating gives CASSLDRANYGYTF.

This clone was found a few times. The gene calls are TRBV4-3 and TRBJ1-1; D is unresolved. This CDR3 has 13 residues. Germline CDR1 is LGHNA and CDR2 is YSLEER. Between the trimmed V and J ends, which lost 0 bases and 2 bases, there was a span of 4 bases. The CDR3: CASSQDRNTEAFF. In DNA, the CDR3 is TGCGCCAGCAGCCAAGACAGAAACACTGAAGCTTTCTTT.

The chain has TRBV6-6 and TRBJ2-6, with D hard to call. Trimming pared 5 bases from V and 2 bases from J, leaving 13 bases between. CDR3 size: 16 residues. Per the germline V gene, CDR1 is MNHNY and CDR2 is SVGAGI (reference sequence). The CDR3 loop reads CASSRSGLTGANVLTF. The CDR3 bases are TGTGCCAGCAGTCGCTCTGGGCTGACTGGGGCCAACGTCCTGACTTTC.

The chain uses TRBV27 and TRBJ1-2, with D perhaps TRBD1 (6 bases). V gave up 3 bases and J gave up 7 bases, with 15 bases separating them. Per germline, CDR1 MNHEY and CDR2 SMNVEV (reference sequence). The CDR3 extends over 14 amino acids. CDR3 protein: CASSFSAGVSGYTF. As DNA, the CDR3 is TGTGCCAGCAGTTTTTCTGCAGGGGTGAGTGGCTACACCTTC.

Here the CDR3 DNA reads TGCGCCAGCAGCCGATCCGGGACTGAAGCTTTCTTT. Its translation is CASSRSGTEAFF. The gene calls are TRBV4-1 and TRBJ1-1; no reliable D call. Trimming shortened V by 4 bases and J by 5 bases, and 8 bases separated the two germline ends. Germline V CDR1 and CDR2: MGHRA, YSYEKL. This CDR3 has 12 amino acids.

The rearrangement uses TRBV28 and TRBJ2-5, with unresolved D. Trimming pared 2 bases from V and 2 bases from J, leaving 9 bases between. CDR3 length equals 14 residues. The V gene's germline CDR1 is MDHEN and CDR2 SYDVKM. CDR3 bases: TGTGCCAGCAGTTTAGAGTATAGACAAGAGACCCAGTACTTC. This encodes CASSLEYRQETQYF.

J is TRBJ2-7 and V is TRBV27; 7 bases line up with TRBD2. The V gene end was trimmed by 4 bases and the J gene end by 3 bases; junction bases not matched to a gene: 9. CDR3 length: 15 residues. CDR1 is MNHEY and CDR2 is SMNVEV in the germline V gene (reference sequence). The CDR3 coding sequence is TGTGCCAGCAGTTGGGGAGGGGCGGAGGGCTACGAGCAGTACTTC. It yields the protein CASSWGGAEGYEQYF.